One TCR beta chain is described in this entry. The antigen this receptor binds is unknown. Per-base qualities were not stored, and no clone one base away is much larger. TCRdb records Illumina NovaSeq 6000 as the sequencer. cDNA libraries for TCRalpha and TCRbeta were prepared by 5'RACE using constant-segment primers, with sample barcodes and unique molecular identifiers added. Trizol reagent was used to extract RNA from every sample. Library amplification was performed in two PCR steps, and a second sample barcode and Illumina TruSeq adapters were introduced in the second step. Libraries were sequenced on an Illumina NovaSeq with 2 x 150 bp paired-end reads. The source study handled its data this way. Demultiplexing of reads and collapsing into UMI-guided consensus sequences were performed with migec v1.2.7. Using mixcr v2.1.11, the UMI consensuses were aligned to TRA and TRB V and J templates and assembled into clonotypes. Expanded or contracted clonotypes were those called significant by both edgeR and NoisET, with noise models trained on biological replicates. For edgeR calls, the cutoffs were a false discovery rate-adjusted p below 0.01 and a log2 fold-change threshold of 1. PCA with hierarchical clustering of max-normalized trajectories of the 1000 most abundant clonotypes was used as exploratory dynamics analysis. Separately sequenced CD4+ and CD8+ repertoires were used to assign a CD4 or CD8 phenotype to each responding clone. TCRdb cleaned the public reads at Q25 with fastp, built clones with MiXCR and kept in-frame beta chains. CDR3 protein duplicates are merged, each entry listing the most common genes and DNA. None of the V and J calls come from the authors' own analysis; TCRdb made them. Within this sample are approximately 150,000 distinct CDR3 sequences, with 6% to 7% of them counted one time only. Roughly 2.1% of the sample comes from the top ten.

Ficoll-Paque density gradient centrifugation was the method used to isolate PBMCs. Reading from cysteine to phenylalanine, the CDR3 counts 14 amino acids. The kept DNA is CDR3 alone, 42 bases in frame from the first base. V sheds 3 bases and J sheds 3 bases, leaving 9 bases between their ends. CDR1 SGHAT and CDR2 FQNNGV are derived from the germline V gene. The sample is drawn from a study of T-cell memory formation after mild COVID-19 (dated by TCRdb to the early 2020s). A note on the overall study: TCR sequence clusters from the two donors were largely donor specific. In two donors, T-cell clones that expanded and contracted after mild COVID-19 were tracked by sequencing TCRalpha and TCRbeta repertoires over time. Two young, previously healthy adult volunteers made up the cohort, one male and one female.

Broad study findings and their caveats: Contracting CD4+ clones were located mainly in the CM and EM memory subsets, whereas CD8+ clones were found to be enriched in EMRA. The second-wave clones that peaked on day 37 were not confirmed to be SARS-CoV-2 specific. Balanced CD4/CD8 phenotypes were observed for clones contracting from day 15 to 85, whereas a bias towards CD4+ was observed for a second wave of clones expanding from day 15 to 37. The study included only a couple of mild cases, and larger cohorts that include severe cases with pre-infection samples were judged to be necessary. Some responding clones were detected in pre-infection memory, suggesting pre-existing cross-reactive memory T cells joined the SARS-CoV-2 response.

The chain is assembled from TRBV11-2 and TRBJ1-3; no D gene call is confident. The clonotype was recovered from an adult woman who had mild COVID-19 (a few samples of this study predate the infection). The sample titles of this study are shuffled in the database, so cell type and time point are left out; the donor was told from shared clones. Source material: PBMCs or a T cell subset sorted from them (not recorded which). The nucleotide sequence is TGTGCCAGCAGCTTTGGACCGGGTGGAAACACCATATATTTT. Protein translation: CASSFGPGGNTIYF.